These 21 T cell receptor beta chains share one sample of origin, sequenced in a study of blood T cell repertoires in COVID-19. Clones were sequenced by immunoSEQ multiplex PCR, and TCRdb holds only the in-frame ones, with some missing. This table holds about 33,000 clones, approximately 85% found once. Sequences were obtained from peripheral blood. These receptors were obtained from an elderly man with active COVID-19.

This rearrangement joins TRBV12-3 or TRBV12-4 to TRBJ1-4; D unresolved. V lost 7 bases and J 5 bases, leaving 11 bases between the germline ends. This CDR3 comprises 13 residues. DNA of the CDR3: TGTGCCAGCACCCAGACGGGGAATGAAAAACTGTTTTTT. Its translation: CASTQTGNEKLFF.

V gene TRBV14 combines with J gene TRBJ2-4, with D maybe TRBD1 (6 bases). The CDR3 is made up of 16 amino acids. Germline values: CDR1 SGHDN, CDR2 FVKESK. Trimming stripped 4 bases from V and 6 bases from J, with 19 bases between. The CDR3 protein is CASSPNLPGVRNIQYF. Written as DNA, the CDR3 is TGTGCCAGCAGCCCGAATCTTCCAGGGGTACGAAACATTCAGTACTTC.

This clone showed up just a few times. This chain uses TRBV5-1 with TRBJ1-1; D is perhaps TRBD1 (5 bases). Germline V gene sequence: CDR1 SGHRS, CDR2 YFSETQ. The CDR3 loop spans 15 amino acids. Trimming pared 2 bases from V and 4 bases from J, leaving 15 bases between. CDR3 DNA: TGCGCCAGCAGCTTAGGTAAGGGGCTCGGCACTGAAGCTTTCTTT. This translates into CASSLGKGLGTEAFF.

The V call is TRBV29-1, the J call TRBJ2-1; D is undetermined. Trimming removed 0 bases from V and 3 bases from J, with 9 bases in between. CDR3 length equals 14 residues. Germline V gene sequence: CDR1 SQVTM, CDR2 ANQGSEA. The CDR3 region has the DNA TGCAGCGTTGAAGAACGACTCCACTACAATGAGCAGTTCTTC. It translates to CSVEERLHYNEQFF.

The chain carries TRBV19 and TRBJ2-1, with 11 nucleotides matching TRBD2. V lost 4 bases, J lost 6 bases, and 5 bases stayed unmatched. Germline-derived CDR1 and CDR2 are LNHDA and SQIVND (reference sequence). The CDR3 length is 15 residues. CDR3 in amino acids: CASSTIAGGINEQFF. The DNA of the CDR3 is TGTGCCAGTAGTACCATAGCGGGGGGGATCAATGAGCAGTTCTTC.

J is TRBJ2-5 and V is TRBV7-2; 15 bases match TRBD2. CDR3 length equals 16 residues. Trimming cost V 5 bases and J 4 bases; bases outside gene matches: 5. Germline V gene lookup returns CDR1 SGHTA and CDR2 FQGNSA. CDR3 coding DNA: TGTGCCAGCAGCCGGACTAGCGGGGGGGTGGTAGAGACCCAGTACTTC. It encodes CASSRTSGGVVETQYF.

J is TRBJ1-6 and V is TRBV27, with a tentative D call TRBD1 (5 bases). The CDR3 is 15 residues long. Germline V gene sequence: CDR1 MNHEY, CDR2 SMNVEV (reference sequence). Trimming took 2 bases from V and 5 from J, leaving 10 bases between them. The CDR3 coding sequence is TGTGCCAGCAGTTTAATTACAGGCGATAATTCACCCCTCCACTTT. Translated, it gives CASSLITGDNSPLHF.

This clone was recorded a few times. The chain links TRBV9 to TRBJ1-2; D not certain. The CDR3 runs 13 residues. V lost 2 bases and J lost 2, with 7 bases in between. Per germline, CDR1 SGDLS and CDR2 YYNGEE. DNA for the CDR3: TGTGCCAGCAGCGTTACAGAGAACTATGGCTACACCTTC. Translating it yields CASSVTENYGYTF.

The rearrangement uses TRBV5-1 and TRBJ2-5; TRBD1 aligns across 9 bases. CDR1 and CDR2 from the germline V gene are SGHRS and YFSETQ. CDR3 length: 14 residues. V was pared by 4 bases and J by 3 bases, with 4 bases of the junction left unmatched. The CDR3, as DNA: TGCGCCAGCAGCCCTTGGGACAGGGAAGAGACCCAGTACTTC. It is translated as CASSPWDREETQYF. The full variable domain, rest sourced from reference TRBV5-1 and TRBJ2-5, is KAGVTQTPRYLIKTRGQQVTLSCSPISGHRSVSWYQQTPGQGLQFLFEYFSETQRNKGNFPGRFSGRQFSNSRSEMNVSTLELGDSALYLCASSPWDREETQYFGPGTRLLVL.

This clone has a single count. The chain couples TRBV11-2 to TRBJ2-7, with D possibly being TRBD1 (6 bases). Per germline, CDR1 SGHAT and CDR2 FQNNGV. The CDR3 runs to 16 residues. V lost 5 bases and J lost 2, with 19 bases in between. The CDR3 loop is CASSPIRRQGTYEQYF. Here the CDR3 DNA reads TGTGCCAGCAGCCCCATCAGGAGGCAGGGGACCTACGAGCAGTACTTC.

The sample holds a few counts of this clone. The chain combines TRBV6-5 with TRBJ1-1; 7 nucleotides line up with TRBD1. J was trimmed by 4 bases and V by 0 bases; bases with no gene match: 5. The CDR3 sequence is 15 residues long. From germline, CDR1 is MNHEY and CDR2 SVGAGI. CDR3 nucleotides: TGTGCCAGCAGTTACTCGTCAGGGGGGCTCACTGAAGCTTTCTTT. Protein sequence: CASSYSSGGLTEAFF.

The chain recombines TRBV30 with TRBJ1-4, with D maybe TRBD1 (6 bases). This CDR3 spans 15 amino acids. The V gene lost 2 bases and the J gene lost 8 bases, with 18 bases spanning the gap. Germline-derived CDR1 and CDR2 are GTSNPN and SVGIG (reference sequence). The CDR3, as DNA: TGTGCCTGGAGTCCACCAGACAGGCGAGGGGAAAAACTGTTTTTT. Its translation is CAWSPPDRRGEKLFF.

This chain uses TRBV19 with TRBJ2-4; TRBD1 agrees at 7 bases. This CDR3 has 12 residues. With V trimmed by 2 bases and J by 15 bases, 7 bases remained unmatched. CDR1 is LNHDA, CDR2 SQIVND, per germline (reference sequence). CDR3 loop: CASSIPTGSTYF. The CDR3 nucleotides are TGTGCCAGTAGTATACCGACAGGGAGTACGTACTTC.

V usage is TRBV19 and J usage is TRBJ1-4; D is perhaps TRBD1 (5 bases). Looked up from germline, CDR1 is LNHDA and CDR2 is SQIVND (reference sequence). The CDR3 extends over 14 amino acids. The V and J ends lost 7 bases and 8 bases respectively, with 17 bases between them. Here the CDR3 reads CASTKGRGGEKLFF. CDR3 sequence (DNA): TGTGCCAGTACCAAGGGGAGGGGCGGCGAAAAACTGTTTTTT.

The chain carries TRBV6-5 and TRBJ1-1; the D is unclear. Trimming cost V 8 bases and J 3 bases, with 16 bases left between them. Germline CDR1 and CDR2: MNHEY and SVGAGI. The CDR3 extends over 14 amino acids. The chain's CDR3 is CASQSREIYTEAFF. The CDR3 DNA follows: TGTGCCAGCCAGTCGAGGGAGATATACACTGAAGCTTTCTTT.

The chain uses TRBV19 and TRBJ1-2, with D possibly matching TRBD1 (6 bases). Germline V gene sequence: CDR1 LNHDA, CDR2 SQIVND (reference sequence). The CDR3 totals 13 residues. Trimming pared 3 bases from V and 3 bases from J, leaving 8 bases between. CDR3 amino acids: CASSMGADYGYTF. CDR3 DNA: TGTGCCAGTAGTATGGGGGCCGACTATGGCTACACCTTC.

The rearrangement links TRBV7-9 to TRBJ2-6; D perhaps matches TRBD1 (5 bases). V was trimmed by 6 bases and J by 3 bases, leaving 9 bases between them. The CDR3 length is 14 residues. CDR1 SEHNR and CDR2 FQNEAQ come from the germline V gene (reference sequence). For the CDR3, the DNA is TGTGCCAGCAGAGAAGGGGTTGGGGCCAACGTCCTGACTTTC. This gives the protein CASREGVGANVLTF.

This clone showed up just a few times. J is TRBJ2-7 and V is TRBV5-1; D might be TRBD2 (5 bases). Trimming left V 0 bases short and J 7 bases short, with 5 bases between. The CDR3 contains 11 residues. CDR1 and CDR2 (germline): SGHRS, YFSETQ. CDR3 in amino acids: CASSLAGEQYF. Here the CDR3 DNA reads TGCGCCAGCAGCTTGGCGGGGGAGCAGTACTTC.

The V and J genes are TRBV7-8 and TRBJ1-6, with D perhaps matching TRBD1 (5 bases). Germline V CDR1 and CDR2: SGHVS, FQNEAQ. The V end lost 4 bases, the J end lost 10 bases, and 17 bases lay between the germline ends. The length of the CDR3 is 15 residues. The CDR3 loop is CASSSMGGGRSPLHF. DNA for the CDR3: TGTGCCAGCAGCTCAATGGGGGGAGGTCGGTCACCCCTCCACTTT. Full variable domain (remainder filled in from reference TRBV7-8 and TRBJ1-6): GAGVSQSPRYKVAKRGQDVALRCDPISGHVSLFWYQQALGQGPEFLTYFQNEAQLDKSGLPSDRFFAERPEGSVSTLKIQRTQQEDSAVYLCASSSMGGGRSPLHFGNGTRLTVT.

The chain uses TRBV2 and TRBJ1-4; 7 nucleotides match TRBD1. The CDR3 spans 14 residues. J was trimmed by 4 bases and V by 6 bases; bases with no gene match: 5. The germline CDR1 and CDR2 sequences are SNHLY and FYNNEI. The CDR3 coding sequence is TGTGCCAGCAGACAGGGGATTAATAATGAAAAACTGTTTTTT. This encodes CASRQGINNEKLFF.

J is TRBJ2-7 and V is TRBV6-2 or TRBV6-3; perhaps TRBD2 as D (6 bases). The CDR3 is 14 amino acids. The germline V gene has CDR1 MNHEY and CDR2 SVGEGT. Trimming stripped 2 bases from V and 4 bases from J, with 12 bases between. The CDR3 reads CASSYPPGTYEQYF. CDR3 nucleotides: TGTGCCAGCAGTTACCCCCCGGGGACTTACGAGCAGTACTTC.